The entry that follows covers one TCR beta chain sequence. The antigen is unknown. This specimen belongs to a study of read filtering for tumor transcriptome and immune sequencing. On the study more broadly: Fewer than 10 patients were R-ISS I, some 16 were R-ISS II, 6 or 7 were R-ISS III. TCR-mapped reads were about 4 to 11 million with IR-seq versus roughly 80 to 1,300 with RNA-seq.

General study results and limits: RNA-seq captured clonotypes less deeply and reliably than IR-seq.

Germline CDR1 is MDHEN and CDR2 is SYDVKM. The V and J ends lost 4 bases and 7 bases, in that order; junction bases with no gene match: 8. The CDR3 consists of 15 residues. This library used around 0.4 ug RNA and molecular barcoded adaptors spanning alpha/delta and beta/gamma chains. TCRdb redid the calling of the reads with MiXCR, one entry per CDR3 protein. Altogether 100,000 to 150,000 distinct CDR3 sequences are present, approximately 13% being singletons, with the ten largest covering 9.5% to 12%. The chain carries TRBV28 and TRBJ2-1; TRBD2 matches at 9 bases. The sample comprised a population of CD138-negative cells sorted from bone marrow. The sequence was collected from a donor at least 40 years old with multiple myeloma. The CDR3 region has the DNA TGTGCCAGCAGTTCCTCGAGACTAGCGGTAAATGAGCAGTTCTTC. Translation: CASSSSRLAVNEQFF.